Here is one T cell receptor beta chain with its context. V was pared by 0 bases and J by 0 bases, with 7 bases of the junction left unmatched. Germline CDR1 and CDR2: MGHRA and YSYEKL. The CDR3 has 17 residues. The repertoire was sequenced with immunoSEQ multiplex PCR; TCRdb's copy has only in-frame clones and lacks some. The sample shows fewer than 250,000 clones, over 75% of them seen only once. The data derive from a study of blood T cell repertoires in COVID-19. Overall study context: Both acute and convalescent COVID-19 samples were obtained from the United States, Italy and Spain. The analysed material was cDNA or gDNA that came from T cells, B-cell-depleted T cells, or PBMCs.

The genes are TRBV4-1 and TRBJ1-1; 7 positions agree with TRBD1. The sequence came from a woman between 50 and 59 years old with acute COVID-19. Material for sequencing was PBMCs or T cells enriched from blood (not recorded which). CDR3: CASSQEGGWGLNTEAFF. The CDR3 nucleotides are TGCGCCAGCAGCCAAGAAGGGGGCTGGGGTTTGAACACTGAAGCTTTCTTT.